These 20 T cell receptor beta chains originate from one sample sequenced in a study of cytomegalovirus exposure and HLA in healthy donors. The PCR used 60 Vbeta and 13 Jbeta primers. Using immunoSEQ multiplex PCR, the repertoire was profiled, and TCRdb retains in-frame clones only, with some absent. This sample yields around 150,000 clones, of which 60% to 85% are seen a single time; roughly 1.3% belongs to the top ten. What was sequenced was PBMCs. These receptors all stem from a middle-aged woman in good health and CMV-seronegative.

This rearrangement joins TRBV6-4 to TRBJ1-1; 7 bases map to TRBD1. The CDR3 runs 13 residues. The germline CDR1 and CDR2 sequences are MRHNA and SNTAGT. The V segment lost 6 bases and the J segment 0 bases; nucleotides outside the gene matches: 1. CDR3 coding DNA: TGTGCCAGCAGCAGGGGGATGAACACTGAAGCTTTCTTT. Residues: CASSRGMNTEAFF.

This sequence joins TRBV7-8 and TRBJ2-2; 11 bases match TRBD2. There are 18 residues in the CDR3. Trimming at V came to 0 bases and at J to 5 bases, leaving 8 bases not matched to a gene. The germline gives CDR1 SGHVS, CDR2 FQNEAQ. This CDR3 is CASSLASSGGRSTGELFF. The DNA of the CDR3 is TGTGCCAGCAGCTTAGCGTCTAGCGGGGGGCGTAGTACCGGGGAGCTGTTTTTT.

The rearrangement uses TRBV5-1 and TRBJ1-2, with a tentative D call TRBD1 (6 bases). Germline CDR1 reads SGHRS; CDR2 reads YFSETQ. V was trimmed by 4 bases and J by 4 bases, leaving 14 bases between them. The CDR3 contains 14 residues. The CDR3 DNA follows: TGCGCCAGCAGCCTTGGGGACACCCTCTATGGCTACACCTTC. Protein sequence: CASSLGDTLYGYTF.

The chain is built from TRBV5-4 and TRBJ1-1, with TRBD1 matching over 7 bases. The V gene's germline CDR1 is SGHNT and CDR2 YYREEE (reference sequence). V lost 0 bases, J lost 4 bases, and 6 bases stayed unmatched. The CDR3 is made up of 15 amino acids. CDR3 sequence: CASSLETGVSTEAFF. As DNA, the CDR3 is TGTGCCAGCAGCTTGGAAACAGGGGTGAGCACTGAAGCTTTCTTT.

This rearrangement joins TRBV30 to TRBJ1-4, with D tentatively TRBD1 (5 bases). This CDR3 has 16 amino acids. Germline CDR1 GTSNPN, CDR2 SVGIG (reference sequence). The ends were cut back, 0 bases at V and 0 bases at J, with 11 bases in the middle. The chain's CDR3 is CAWSVKGLATNEKLFF. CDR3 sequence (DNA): TGTGCCTGGAGTGTGAAGGGGCTGGCAACTAATGAAAAACTGTTTTTT.

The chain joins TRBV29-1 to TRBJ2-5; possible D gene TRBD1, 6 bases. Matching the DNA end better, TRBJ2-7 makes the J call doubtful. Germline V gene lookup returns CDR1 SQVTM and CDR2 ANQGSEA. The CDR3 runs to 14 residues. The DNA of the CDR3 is TGCAGCGTTCAAGGGGGACACCACTCCTACGAGCAGTACTTC. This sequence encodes CSVQGGHHSYEQYF.

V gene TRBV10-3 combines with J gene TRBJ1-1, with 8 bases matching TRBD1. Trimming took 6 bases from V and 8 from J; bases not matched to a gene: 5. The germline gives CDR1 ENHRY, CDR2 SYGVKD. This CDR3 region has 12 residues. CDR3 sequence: CAIRGTGLEAFF. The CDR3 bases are TGTGCCATCAGGGGGACAGGTTTGGAAGCTTTCTTT.

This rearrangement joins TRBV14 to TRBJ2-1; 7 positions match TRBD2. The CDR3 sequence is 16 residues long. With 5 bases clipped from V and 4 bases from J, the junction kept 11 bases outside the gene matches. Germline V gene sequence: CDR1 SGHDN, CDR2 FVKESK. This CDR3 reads CASSASGRGWYNEQFF. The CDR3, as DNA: TGTGCCAGCAGCGCCTCCGGGCGGGGGTGGTACAATGAGCAGTTCTTC.

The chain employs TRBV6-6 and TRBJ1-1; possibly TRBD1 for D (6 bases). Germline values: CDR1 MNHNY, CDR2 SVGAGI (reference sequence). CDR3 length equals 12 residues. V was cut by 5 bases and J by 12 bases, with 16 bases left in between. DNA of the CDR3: TGTGCCAGCAGTCAACTACAGGGATCGCCTTTCTTT. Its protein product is CASSQLQGSPFF.

The CDR3 bases are TGCGCCAGCAGCCAAGACGAGAATCCAAACACTGAAGCTTTCTTT. This encodes CASSQDENPNTEAFF. V and J are TRBV4-1 and TRBJ1-1; D is uncertain. The CDR3 spans 15 residues. Germline CDR1 and CDR2: MGHRA and YSYEKL. V was trimmed by 0 bases and J by 2 bases, leaving 10 bases between them.

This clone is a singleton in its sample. CDR3: CASSAGTVNTEAFF. The CDR3 DNA sequence: TGTGCCAGCAGTGCCGGGACAGTCAACACTGAAGCTTTCTTT. The rearrangement links TRBV28 to TRBJ1-1; 7 nucleotides align to TRBD1. This CDR3 has 14 residues. Germline CDR1 is MDHEN and CDR2 is SYDVKM. J lost 2 bases, V lost 5 bases, and 5 bases had no gene match.

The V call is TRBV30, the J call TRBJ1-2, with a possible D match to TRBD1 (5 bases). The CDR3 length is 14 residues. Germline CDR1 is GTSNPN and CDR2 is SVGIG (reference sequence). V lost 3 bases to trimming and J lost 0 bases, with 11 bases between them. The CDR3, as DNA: TGTGCCTGGAGGCACAGGACTACTAACTATGGCTACACCTTC. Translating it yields CAWRHRTTNYGYTF.

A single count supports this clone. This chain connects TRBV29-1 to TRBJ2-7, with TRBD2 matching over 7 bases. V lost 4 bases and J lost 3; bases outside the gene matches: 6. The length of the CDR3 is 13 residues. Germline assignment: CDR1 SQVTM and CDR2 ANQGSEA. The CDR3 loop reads CSVGGGGDYEQYF. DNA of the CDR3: TGCAGCGTTGGGGGCGGGGGAGACTACGAGCAGTACTTC.

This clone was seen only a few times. The CDR3 spells CAWSTEGQEYTF. The CDR3 nucleotides are TGTGCCTGGAGTACGGAGGGACAGGAGTACACCTTC. The V call is TRBV30, the J call TRBJ1-2; the match to TRBD1 covers 8 bases. The CDR3 has 12 amino acids. The germline V gene has CDR1 GTSNPN and CDR2 SVGIG (reference sequence). V was pared by 2 bases and J by 11 bases, with 7 bases of the junction left unmatched.

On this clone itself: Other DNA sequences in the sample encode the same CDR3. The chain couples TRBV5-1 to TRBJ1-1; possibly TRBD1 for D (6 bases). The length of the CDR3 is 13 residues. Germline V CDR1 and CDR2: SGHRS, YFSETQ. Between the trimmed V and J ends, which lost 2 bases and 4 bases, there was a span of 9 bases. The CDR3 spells CASSFTGITEAFF. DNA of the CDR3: TGCGCCAGCAGCTTTACAGGGATCACTGAAGCTTTCTTT. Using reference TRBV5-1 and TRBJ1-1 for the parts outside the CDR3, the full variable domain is KAGVTQTPRYLIKTRGQQVTLSCSPISGHRSVSWYQQTPGQGLQFLFEYFSETQRNKGNFPGRFSGRQFSNSRSEMNVSTLELGDSALYLCASSFTGITEAFFGQGTRLTVV.

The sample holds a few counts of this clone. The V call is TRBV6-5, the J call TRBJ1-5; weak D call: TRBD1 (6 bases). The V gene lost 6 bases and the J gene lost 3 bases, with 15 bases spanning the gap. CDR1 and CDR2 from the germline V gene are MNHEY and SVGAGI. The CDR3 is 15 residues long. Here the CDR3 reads CASSYRTALNQPQHF. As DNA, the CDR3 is TGTGCCAGCAGCTACAGGACAGCCCTCAATCAGCCCCAGCATTTT.

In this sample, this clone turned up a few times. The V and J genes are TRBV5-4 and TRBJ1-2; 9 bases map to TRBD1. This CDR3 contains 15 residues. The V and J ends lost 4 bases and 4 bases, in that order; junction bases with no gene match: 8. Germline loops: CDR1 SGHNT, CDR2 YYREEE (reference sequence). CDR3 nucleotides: TGTGCCAGCAGCCTATGGGACAGGGTGTCCTATGGCTACACCTTC. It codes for CASSLWDRVSYGYTF. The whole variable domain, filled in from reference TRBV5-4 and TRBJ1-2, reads ETGVTQSPTHLIKTRGQQVTLRCSSQSGHNTVSWYQQALGQGPQFIFQYYREEENGRGNFPPRFSGLQFPNYSSELNVNALELDDSALYLCASSLWDRVSYGYTFGSGTRLTVV.

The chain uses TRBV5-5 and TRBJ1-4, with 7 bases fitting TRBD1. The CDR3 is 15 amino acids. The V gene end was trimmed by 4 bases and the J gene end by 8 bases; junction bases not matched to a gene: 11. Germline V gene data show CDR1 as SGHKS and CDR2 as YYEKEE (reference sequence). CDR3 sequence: CASSPVTGMGEKLFF. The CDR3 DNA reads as TGTGCCAGCAGCCCGGTGACAGGGATGGGCGAAAAACTGTTTTTT.

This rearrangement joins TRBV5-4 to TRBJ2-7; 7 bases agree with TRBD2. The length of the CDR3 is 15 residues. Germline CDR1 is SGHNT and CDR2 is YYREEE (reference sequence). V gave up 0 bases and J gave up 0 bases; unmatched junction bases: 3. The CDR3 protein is CASSLAGGFSYEQYF. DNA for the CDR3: TGTGCCAGCAGCTTGGCCGGGGGGTTCTCCTACGAGCAGTACTTC.

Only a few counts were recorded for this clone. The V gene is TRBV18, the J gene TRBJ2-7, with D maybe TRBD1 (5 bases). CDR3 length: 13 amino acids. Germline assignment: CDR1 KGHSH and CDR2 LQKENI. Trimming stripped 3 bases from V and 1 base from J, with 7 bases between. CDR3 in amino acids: CASSPGQSYEQYF. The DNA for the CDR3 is TGTGCCAGCTCACCGGGGCAGTCCTACGAGCAGTACTTC.